The table lists the clone carrying this T cell receptor (beta chain) with many counts. Germline V gene data show CDR1 as SGHTA and CDR2 as FQGNSA. The CDR3 sequence is 15 residues long. Trimming cost V 6 bases and J 4 bases; bases outside gene matches: 3. TCRdb processed the RT-PCR reads anew with MiXCR; each CDR3 protein has one entry. The table records fewer than 800,000 distinct CDR3 sequences, 14% of them present only once. V usage is TRBV7-2 and J usage is TRBJ2-3; 14 positions agree with TRBD2. The sequence derives from a female donor in good health, serving as a healthy control. Sequencing used memory CD4+ T cells from blood. The CDR3 coding sequence is TGTGCCAGCAGGCCGACTAGCGGGAGGGCAGATACGCAGTATTTT. Residues: CASRPTSGRADTQYF. Filled out from reference TRBV7-2 and TRBJ2-3, the complete variable domain reads GAGVSQSPSNKVTEKGKDVELRCDPISGHTALYWYRQSLGQGLEFLIYFQGNSAPDKSGLPSDRFSAERTGGSVSTLTIQRTQQEDSAVYLCASRPTSGRADTQYFGPGTRLTVL.